This TCR beta chain originates from a study of T cell changes during pregnancy in multiple sclerosis. Method: immunoSEQ multiplex PCR; TCRdb's copy keeps in-frame clones and lacks some. The repertoire holds about 74,000 clones, with roughly 91% as singletons. CDR1 SGHNT and CDR2 YYREEE come from the germline V gene (reference sequence). Between the trimmed V and J ends, which lost 2 bases and 1 base, there was a span of 9 bases. The CDR3 loop spans 15 amino acids. This clone has more than one count but fewer than ten. This TCR was recovered from a female donor with multiple sclerosis, enrolled in a pregnancy study. Here the sequenced sample was peripheral blood, taken in the third trimester of pregnancy. The chain carries TRBV5-4 and TRBJ2-2, with a tentative D call TRBD1 (5 bases). CDR3 coding DNA: TGTGCCAGCAGCTTTAGGCAGGGGAACACCGGGGAGCTGTTTTTT. Protein: CASSFRQGNTGELFF.